Following are 8 T cell receptor beta chains from one sample sequenced in a study of T cells after yellow fever vaccination. TCRdb recomputed calls from the 5' RACE reads with MiXCR, one row per CDR3 protein. In the table there are about 85,000 distinct CDR3 sequences, about an eighth of which are singletons. The specimen comprised CD8+ T cells not binding an NS4B(214-222) dextramer, sorted from PBMCs, sampled approximately 20 days after the first yellow fever vaccination. The receptors come from a man between 18 and 29 years old who received the YFV17D yellow fever vaccine.

This clonotype was counted a few times. This chain joins TRBV6-9 and TRBJ1-6; the D gene is possibly TRBD1 (6 bases). V was pared by 4 bases and J by 8 bases, with 15 bases between. CDR3 length equals 15 residues. Germline V gene sequence: CDR1 MNHGY, CDR2 SVAAGI. The CDR3 DNA is TGTGCCAGCAGTTTGGAGGGGGAGCGGGATTCACCCCTCCACTTT. Translation gives CASSLEGERDSPLHF.

This chain connects TRBV20-1 to TRBJ2-7, with a weak D call TRBD1 (5 bases). The CDR3 consists of 13 residues. Germline V CDR1 and CDR2: DFQATT, SNEGSKA (reference sequence). The ends were cut back, 6 bases at V and 3 bases at J, with 15 bases in the middle. Here the CDR3 reads CSATTGQDYEQYF. CDR3 nucleotide sequence: TGCAGTGCGACAACAGGTCAGGACTACGAGCAGTACTTC.

The rearrangement joins TRBV5-4 to TRBJ2-5, with D unresolved. V lost 8 bases to trimming and J lost 5 bases, with 28 bases between them. Germline V gene lookup returns CDR1 SGHNT and CDR2 YYREEE (reference sequence). CDR3 length: 17 residues. CDR3 sequence (DNA): TGTGCCAGTTCTCTATCCGGGCAGGCGGCGATTAAGGAGACCCAGTACTTC. Translating it yields CASSLSGQAAIKETQYF.

V and J are TRBV7-2 and TRBJ2-7, with 8 bases matching TRBD2. CDR3 length: 14 amino acids. Per germline, CDR1 SGHTA and CDR2 FQGNSA. Germline trimming cut 5 bases from V and 2 bases from J; bases unmatched to any gene: 5. The CDR3 DNA sequence: TGTGCCAGCAGCCATTCGGGACTAGCCTACGAGCAGTACTTC. Translating it yields CASSHSGLAYEQYF.

The chain employs TRBV4-2 and TRBJ2-3; 10 bases agree with TRBD2. Germline assignment: CDR1 LGHNA and CDR2 YNFKEQ. V lost 1 base, J lost 4 bases, and 2 bases stayed unmatched. The CDR3 consists of 15 residues. Here the CDR3 reads CASSQGSGGADTQYF. DNA of the CDR3: TGTGCCAGCAGCCAAGGGAGCGGGGGGGCAGATACGCAGTATTTT.

This clonotype was recorded a few times. This chain uses TRBV6-2 or TRBV6-3 with TRBJ2-7; no clear D gene. This CDR3 has 13 residues. Trimming removed 9 bases at V and 2 bases at J, with 14 bases between. Germline CDR1 is MNHEY and CDR2 is SVGEGT. The chain's CDR3 is CASSLGSTYEQYF. DNA of the CDR3: TGTGCCAGTTCGCTGGGGTCCACCTACGAGCAGTACTTC.

At least ten counts were recorded for this clonotype. The rearrangement joins TRBV7-2 to TRBJ1-3; D unclear. V gave up 2 bases and J gave up 0 bases, with 5 bases separating them. The V gene's germline CDR1 is SGHTA and CDR2 FQGNSA. This CDR3 contains 14 residues. The CDR3 protein is CASSLSVSGNTIYF. The CDR3 DNA is TGTGCCAGCAGCTTATCAGTCTCTGGAAACACCATATATTTT.

This clonotype has more than one count but fewer than ten. J is TRBJ2-1 and V is TRBV27; 7 bases match TRBD2. Looked up from germline, CDR1 is MNHEY and CDR2 is SMNVEV (reference sequence). V was clipped by 3 bases and J by 5 bases; unmatched bases: 4. The CDR3 covers 14 residues. The DNA of the CDR3 is TGTGCCAGCAGTTTCTGGGGGGGGGACAATGAGCAGTTCTTC. Its protein is CASSFWGGDNEQFF.